The 11 T cell receptor beta chains listed next were all sequenced from one sample in a study of T cell responses to AZD1222 COVID-19 vaccine. This table comes from immunoSEQ multiplex PCR, and its TCRdb copy is limited to in-frame clones, with some not included. The table lists 30,000 to 40,000 clones, around three quarters of them singletons. Material: peripheral blood, obtained 28 days after the second AZD1222 dose. The receptors derive from an adult who received the AZD1222 COVID-19 vaccine.

J is TRBJ2-1 and V is TRBV10-1; D call uncertain. The V end was cut by 4 bases, the J end by 5 bases, with 9 bases between. The CDR3 runs to 13 residues. Germline assignment: CDR1 WNHNN and CDR2 SYGVQD (reference sequence). In DNA form, the CDR3 reads TGCGCCAGCAGTGGACGGCGAAACAATGAGCAGTTCTTC. Residues: CASSGRRNNEQFF.

This clone was counted only a few times. V and J are TRBV5-4 and TRBJ1-2; TRBD1 might be the D (6 bases). The CDR3 contains 14 residues. Germline assignment: CDR1 SGHNT and CDR2 YYREEE (reference sequence). The V end was cut by 7 bases, the J end by 3 bases, with 16 bases between. The CDR3 sequence: CASRAGGAYYGYTF. The CDR3 DNA reads as TGTGCCAGCCGAGCGGGGGGCGCCTACTATGGCTACACCTTC. Variable domain in full (rest from reference TRBV5-4 and TRBJ1-2): ETGVTQSPTHLIKTRGQQVTLRCSSQSGHNTVSWYQQALGQGPQFIFQYYREEENGRGNFPPRFSGLQFPNYSSELNVNALELDDSALYLCASRAGGAYYGYTFGSGTRLTVV.

The chain has TRBV13 and TRBJ2-1; D is perhaps TRBD2 (5 bases). Germline CDR1 is PRHDT and CDR2 is FYEKMQ (reference sequence). The CDR3 extends over 14 amino acids. V dropped 4 bases and J dropped 5 bases, with 12 bases sitting between them. This chain's CDR3 is CASSSAGKNNEQFF. CDR3 nucleotide sequence: TGTGCCAGCAGCTCGGCGGGCAAGAACAATGAGCAGTTCTTC. Full variable domain (rest looked up from reference TRBV13 and TRBJ2-1): AAGVIQSPRHLIKEKRETATLKCYPIPRHDTVYWYQQGPGQDPQFLISFYEKMQSDKGSIPDRFSAQQFSDYHSELNMSSLELGDSALYFCASSSAGKNNEQFFGPGTRLTVL.

This clone ranks as medium-sized (0.01 to 0.1%). V gene TRBV18 combines with J gene TRBJ2-1; TRBD1 is a possible D gene (5 bases). V was cut by 5 bases and J by 0 bases, with 11 bases left in between. This CDR3 region has 15 residues. CDR1 and CDR2 from the germline V gene are KGHSH and LQKENI. The CDR3 protein is CASSLTGSSYNEQFF. In DNA form, the CDR3 reads TGTGCCAGCTCATTAACAGGCAGCTCCTACAATGAGCAGTTCTTC.

This clone was picked up a small number of times. This chain links TRBV7-9 with TRBJ2-7; D perhaps matches TRBD1 (8 bases). Germline V gene data show CDR1 as SEHNR and CDR2 as FQNEAQ (reference sequence). V lost 5 bases, J lost 0 bases, and 20 bases lay in between. The CDR3 has 17 amino acids. CDR3 amino acids: CASSPDRQGRASYEQYV. DNA for the CDR3: TGTGCCAGCAGCCCCGACCGACAGGGGAGGGCCTCCTACGAGCAGTACGTC.

The rearrangement links TRBV3-1 (or the pseudogene TRBV3-2) to TRBJ1-4; no reliable D call. The V gene's germline CDR1 is LGHDT and CDR2 YNNKEL (reference sequence). The CDR3 covers 17 residues. V was trimmed by 3 bases and J by 0 bases, leaving 14 bases between them. Here the CDR3 DNA reads TGTGCCAGCAGCCAGAACGACATCGCTGCAACTAATGAAAAACTGTTTTTT. Residues: CASSQNDIAATNEKLFF.

V and J are TRBV5-1 and TRBJ2-4; D gene unclear. Trimming stripped 1 base from V and 0 bases from J, with 17 bases between. CDR3 length equals 18 residues. CDR1 is SGHRS and CDR2 is YFSETQ in the germline V gene. As DNA, the CDR3 is TGCGCCAGCAGCTTGCGCCTCGAGGATCCACTAGCCAAAAACATTCAGTACTTC. As protein: CASSLRLEDPLAKNIQYF.

The gene calls are TRBV2 and TRBJ1-5; D gene ambiguous. Germline values: CDR1 SNHLY, CDR2 FYNNEI. Trimming cost V 4 bases and J 2 bases, with 12 bases left between them. The CDR3 is made up of 15 amino acids. The CDR3 nucleotides read TGTGCCAGCAGTGGACATTCAGTAGGCAATCAGCCCCAGCATTTT. Its translation: CASSGHSVGNQPQHF.

The CDR3 nucleotides are TGTGCCAGCAGCTTAACAGGGGCCAATCAGCCCCAGCATTTT. As protein: CASSLTGANQPQHF. The J gene is TRBJ1-5, the V gene TRBV7-2; 7 nucleotides align to TRBD1. The CDR3 consists of 14 residues. J lost 3 bases, V lost 2 bases, and 1 base had no gene match. The V gene's germline CDR1 is SGHTA and CDR2 FQGNSA.

In nucleotides, the CDR3 is TGTGCCAGCAGTGAAGGCCCCGGGCCCAATCAGCCCCAGCATTTT. Translated: CASSEGPGPNQPQHF. This chain connects TRBV6-1 to TRBJ1-5; D gene ambiguous. There are 15 residues in the CDR3. Trimming removed 1 base at V and 3 bases at J, with 10 bases between. The germline CDR1 and CDR2 sequences are MNHNS and SASEGT.

This rearrangement joins TRBV4-2 to TRBJ2-3, with D possibly TRBD2 on 6 matching bases. Deletions cut 0 bases from V and 5 bases from J, with 18 bases between. The CDR3 has 17 amino acids. The germline V gene has CDR1 LGHNA and CDR2 YNFKEQ. In nucleotides, the CDR3 is TGTGCCAGCAGCCAAGATGGGGGAGGTAACGGGATAGATACGCAGTATTTT. Protein sequence: CASSQDGGGNGIDTQYF.